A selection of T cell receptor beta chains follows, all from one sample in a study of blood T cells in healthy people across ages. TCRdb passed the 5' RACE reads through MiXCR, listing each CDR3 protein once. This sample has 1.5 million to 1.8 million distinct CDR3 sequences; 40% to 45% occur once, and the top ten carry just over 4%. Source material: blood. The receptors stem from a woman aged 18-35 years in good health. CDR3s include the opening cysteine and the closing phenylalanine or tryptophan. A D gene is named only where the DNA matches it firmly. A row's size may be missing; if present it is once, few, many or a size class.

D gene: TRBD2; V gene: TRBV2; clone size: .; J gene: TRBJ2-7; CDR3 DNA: TGTGCCAGCAGGGTACTAGCGGGGTCCTACAATGAGCAGTACTTC; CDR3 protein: CASRVLAGSYNEQYF
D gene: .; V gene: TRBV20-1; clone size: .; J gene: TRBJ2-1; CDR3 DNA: TGCAGTGCAAGGTCCATACTTAGCTACAATGAGCAGTTCTTC; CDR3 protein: CSARSILSYNEQFF
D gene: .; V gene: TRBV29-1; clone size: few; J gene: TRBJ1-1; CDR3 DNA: TGCAGCGCACCAGAGGTGGCTGAAGCTTTCTTT; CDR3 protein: CSAPEVAEAFF
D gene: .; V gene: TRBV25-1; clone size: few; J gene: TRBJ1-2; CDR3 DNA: TGTGCCAGCAGTGAGCCCTCGACGGATAACTATGGCTACACCTTC; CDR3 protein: CASSEPSTDNYGYTF
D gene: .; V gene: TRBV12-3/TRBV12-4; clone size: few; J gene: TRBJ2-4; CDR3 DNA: TGTGCCACCCTGGGGGCCAAAAACATTCAGTACTTC; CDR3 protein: CATLGAKNIQYF
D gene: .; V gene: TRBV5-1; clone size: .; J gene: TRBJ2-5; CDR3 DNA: TGCACCAGCAGCCTACAGGAGACCCAGTACTTC; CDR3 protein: CTSSLQETQYF
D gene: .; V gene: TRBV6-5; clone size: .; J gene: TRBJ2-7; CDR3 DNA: TGTGCCAGCAGTTATGGGCCAGGGGGGAATGAGCAGTACTTC; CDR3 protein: CASSYGPGGNEQYF
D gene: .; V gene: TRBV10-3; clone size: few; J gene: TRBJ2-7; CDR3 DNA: TGTGCCATCAGTGTGGGGCCCAGACGCTCCTACGAGCAGTACTTC; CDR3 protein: CAISVGPRRSYEQYF
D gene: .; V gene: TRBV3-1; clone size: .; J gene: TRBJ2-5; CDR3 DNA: TGTGCCAGCAGCCAAAGAGCGGAAGAGACCCAGTACTTC; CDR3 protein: CASSQRAEETQYF
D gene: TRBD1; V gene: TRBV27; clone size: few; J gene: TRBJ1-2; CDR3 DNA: TGTGCCAGCAGTTTAACTGGGACAGGGGGCCAATTAGGCTACACCTTC; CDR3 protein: CASSLTGTGGQLGYTF
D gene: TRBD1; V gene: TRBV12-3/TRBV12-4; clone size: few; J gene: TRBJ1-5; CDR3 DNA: TGTGCCAGCAGTTTAAGCGGTCCAGGGGGCACTGGTCAGCCCCAGCATTTT; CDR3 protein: CASSLSGPGGTGQPQHF
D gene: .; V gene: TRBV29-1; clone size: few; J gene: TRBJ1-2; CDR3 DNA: TGCAGCGGGGTATCTGGGTCTAACTATGGCTACACCTTC; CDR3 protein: CSGVSGSNYGYTF
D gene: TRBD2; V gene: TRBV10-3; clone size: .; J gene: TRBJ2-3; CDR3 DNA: TGTGCCATAGGCGGGAGAGTTGGCACAGATACGCAGTATTTT; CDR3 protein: CAIGGRVGTDTQYF
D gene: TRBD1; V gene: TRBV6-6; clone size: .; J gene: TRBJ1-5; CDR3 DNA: TGTGCCAGCAGTTACTGGACAGGAACTAGGGGCAATCAGCCCCAGCATTTT; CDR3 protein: CASSYWTGTRGNQPQHF
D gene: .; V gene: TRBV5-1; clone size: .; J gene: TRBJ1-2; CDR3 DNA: TGCGCCAGCAGCTTCCGGACGGACCTATATGGCTACACCTTC; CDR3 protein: CASSFRTDLYGYTF
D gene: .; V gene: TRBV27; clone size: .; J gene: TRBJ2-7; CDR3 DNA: TGTGCCAGCAGTTGGGTGGCAGGGAGTTCCTACGAGCAGTACTTC; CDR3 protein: CASSWVAGSSYEQYF
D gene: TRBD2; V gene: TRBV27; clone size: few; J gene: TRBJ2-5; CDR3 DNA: TGTGCCAGCAAACTGATTAGCGGGGGCCAAGAGACCCAGTACTTC; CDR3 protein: CASKLISGGQETQYF
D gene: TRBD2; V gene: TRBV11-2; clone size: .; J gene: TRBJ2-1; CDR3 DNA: TGTGCCAGCAGCTTAGCGGGACTAGCGGGAGCAACCGAGCAGTTCTTC; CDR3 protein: CASSLAGLAGATEQFF
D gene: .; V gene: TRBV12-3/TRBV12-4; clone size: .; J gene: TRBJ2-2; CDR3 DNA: TGTGCCAGCAAGCTGACTATGCCTGGGGCCGGGGAGCTGTTTTTT; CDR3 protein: CASKLTMPGAGELFF
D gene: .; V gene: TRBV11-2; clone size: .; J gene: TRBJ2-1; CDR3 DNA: TGTGCCAGCAGCCTTGATATGGGACACCATAGCTCCTACAATGAGCAGTTCTTC; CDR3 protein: CASSLDMGHHSSYNEQFF
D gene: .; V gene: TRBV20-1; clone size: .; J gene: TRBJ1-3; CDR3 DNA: TGCAGTGCTAGAGCTCAGCTACTATCCTCTGGAAACACCATATATTTT; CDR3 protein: CSARAQLLSSGNTIYF
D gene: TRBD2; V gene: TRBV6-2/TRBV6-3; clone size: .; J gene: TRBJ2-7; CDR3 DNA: TGTGCCAGCAGTTACGCGGGGGAAGGCTTCTACGAGCAGTACTTC; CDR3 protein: CASSYAGEGFYEQYF
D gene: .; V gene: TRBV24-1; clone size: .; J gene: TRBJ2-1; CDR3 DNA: TGTGCCACCAGTGATTATGCGACCCAGACCTACAACGAGCAGTTCTTC; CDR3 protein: CATSDYATQTYNEQFF
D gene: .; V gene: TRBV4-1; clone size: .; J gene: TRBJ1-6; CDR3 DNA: TGCGCCAGCAGCCAAGAAGGGACCATGGGGAGCTCCTATAATTCACCCCTCCACTTT; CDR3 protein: CASSQEGTMGSSYNSPLHF
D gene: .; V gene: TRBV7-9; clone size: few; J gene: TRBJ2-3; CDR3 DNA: TGTGCCAGCAGCTTAGTCAGGGCAACAGATACGCAGTATTTT; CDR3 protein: CASSLVRATDTQYF
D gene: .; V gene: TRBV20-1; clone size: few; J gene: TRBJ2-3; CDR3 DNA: TGCAGTGCTAGTCCTAGCGGCACAGATACGCAGTATTTT; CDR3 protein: CSASPSGTDTQYF
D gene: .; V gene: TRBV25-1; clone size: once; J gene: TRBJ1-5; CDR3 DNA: TGTGCCAGCAGTGAAACGCAGGGAGGAATGCCCCAGCATTTT; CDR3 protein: CASSETQGGMPQHF
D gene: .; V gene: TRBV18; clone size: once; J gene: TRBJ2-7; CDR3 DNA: TGTGCCAGCTCACCCCTGGGGGGCTCCTTAACCTACGAGCAGTACTTC; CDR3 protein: CASSPLGGSLTYEQYF
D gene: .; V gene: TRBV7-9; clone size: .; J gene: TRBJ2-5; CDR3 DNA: TGTGCCAGCAGGGGCGGACGTCGGCAAGAGACCCAGTACTTC; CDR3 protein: CASRGGRRQETQYF
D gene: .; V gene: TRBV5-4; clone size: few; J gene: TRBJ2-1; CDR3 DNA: TGTGCCTCCTCAACGGAGGGGTACAATGAGCAGTTCTTC; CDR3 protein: CASSTEGYNEQFF
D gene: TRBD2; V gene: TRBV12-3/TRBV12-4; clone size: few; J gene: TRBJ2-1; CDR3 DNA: TGTGCCAGCCGGGGGGGCTTTCTAGACAATGAGCAGTTCTTC; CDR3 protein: CASRGGFLDNEQFF
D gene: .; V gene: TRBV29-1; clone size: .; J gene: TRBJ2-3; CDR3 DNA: TGCAGCGTCCGGGGAGGCTACAGGACTAGCACAGATACGCAGTATTTT; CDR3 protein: CSVRGGYRTSTDTQYF
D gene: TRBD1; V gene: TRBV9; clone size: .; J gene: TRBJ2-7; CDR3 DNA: TGTGCCAGCAGCCCACGGACAGGGGTCGAGCAGTACTTC; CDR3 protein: CASSPRTGVEQYF
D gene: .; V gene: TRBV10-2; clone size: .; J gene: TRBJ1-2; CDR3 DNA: TGCGCCAGCAGTGAGTCGCCCCTCCAGGTGAGGAGGGGTGGCTACACCTTC; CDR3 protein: CASSESPLQVRRGGYTF
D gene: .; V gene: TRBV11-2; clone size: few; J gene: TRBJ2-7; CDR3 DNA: TGTGCCAGCAGCTTAGTGGCTCGAAATTACGAGCAGTACTTC; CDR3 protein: CASSLVARNYEQYF
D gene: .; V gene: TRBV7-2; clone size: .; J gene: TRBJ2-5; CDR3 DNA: TGTGCCAGCAGCTTAGTAGCAGGGCCCAAAGAGACCCAGTACTTC; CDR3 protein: CASSLVAGPKETQYF
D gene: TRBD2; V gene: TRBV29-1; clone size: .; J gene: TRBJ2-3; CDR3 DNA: TGCAGCGTTTTGACTAGCGGAAGAGATACGCAGTATTTT; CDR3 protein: CSVLTSGRDTQYF
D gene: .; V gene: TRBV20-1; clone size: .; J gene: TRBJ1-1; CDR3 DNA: TGCAGTGCTAGAGATCGGGTGGGTGTGGAAGCTTTCTTT; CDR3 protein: CSARDRVGVEAFF
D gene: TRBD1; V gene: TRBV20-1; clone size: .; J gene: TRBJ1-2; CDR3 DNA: TGCAGTGCTAGAGTGGACAGGGGACCGTATGGCTACACCTTC; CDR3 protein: CSARVDRGPYGYTF
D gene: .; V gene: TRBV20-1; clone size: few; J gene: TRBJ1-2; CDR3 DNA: TGCAGTGCTAGTCTCCCAACGTCTAACTATGGCTACACCTTC; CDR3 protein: CSASLPTSNYGYTF
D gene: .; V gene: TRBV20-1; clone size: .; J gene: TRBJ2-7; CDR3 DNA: TGCAGTGCTACAAAACAGGCTTTCTCCTACGAGCAGTACTTC; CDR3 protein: CSATKQAFSYEQYF
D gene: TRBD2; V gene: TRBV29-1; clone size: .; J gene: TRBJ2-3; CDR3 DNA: TGCAGCGTTGAAGATCAACGCAGCGGGAGTTCACATACGCAGTATTTT; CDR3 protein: CSVEDQRSGSSHTQYF
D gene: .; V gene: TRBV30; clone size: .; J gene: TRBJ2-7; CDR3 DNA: TGTGCCTGGAGTGTACTTTTTGGGAGCTCCTACGAGCAGTACTTC; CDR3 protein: CAWSVLFGSSYEQYF
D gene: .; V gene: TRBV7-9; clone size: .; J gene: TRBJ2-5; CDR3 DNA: TGTGCCAGCAGCTTAGTAGCTGACCCAGGAACCCAGTACTTC; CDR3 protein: CASSLVADPGTQYF
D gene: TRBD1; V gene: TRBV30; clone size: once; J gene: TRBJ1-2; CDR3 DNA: TGTGCCAGTGACAGGGGGCGGCGTAGCTATGGCTACACCTTC; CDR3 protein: CASDRGRRSYGYTF
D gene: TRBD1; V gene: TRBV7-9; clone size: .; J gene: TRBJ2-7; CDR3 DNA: TGTGCCAGCAGCTCGCAACTCACAGGGGGCAATGAGCAGTACTTC; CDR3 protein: CASSSQLTGGNEQYF
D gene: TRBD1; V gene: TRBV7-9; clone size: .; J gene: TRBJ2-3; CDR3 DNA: TGTGCCAGCAGCTACTCAGGACAGGGAACGCAGTATTTT; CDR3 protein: CASSYSGQGTQYF
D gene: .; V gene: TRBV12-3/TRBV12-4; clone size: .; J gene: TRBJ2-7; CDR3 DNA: TGTGCCAGCAGTCCTCATCGGTGGGGTGATACCTACGAGCAGTACTTC; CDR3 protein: CASSPHRWGDTYEQYF
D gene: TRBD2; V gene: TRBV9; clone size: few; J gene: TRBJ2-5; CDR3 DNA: TGTGCCAGCAGCACCGGGACTAGTGCTTTGGAGACCCAGTACTTC; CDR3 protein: CASSTGTSALETQYF
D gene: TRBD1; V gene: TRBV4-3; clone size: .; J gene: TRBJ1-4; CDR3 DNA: TGCGCCAGCAGCCAAGATCGTGAGGGGGCCTTGAATGAAAAACTGTTTTTT; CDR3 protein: CASSQDREGALNEKLFF
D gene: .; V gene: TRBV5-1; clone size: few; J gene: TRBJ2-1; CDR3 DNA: TGCGCCAGCAGCTCCGACAGGTGGAATGAGCAGTTCTTC; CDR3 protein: CASSSDRWNEQFF
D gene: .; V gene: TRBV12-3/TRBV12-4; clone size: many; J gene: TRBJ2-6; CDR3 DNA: TGTGCCAGCAGTGATAACAGGGCCGGGGCCAACGTCCTGACTTTC; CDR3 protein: CASSDNRAGANVLTF
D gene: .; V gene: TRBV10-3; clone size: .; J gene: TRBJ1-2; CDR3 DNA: TGTGCCATCAGTGAGTCTGCCACGGTATATGGCTACACCTTC; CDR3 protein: CAISESATVYGYTF
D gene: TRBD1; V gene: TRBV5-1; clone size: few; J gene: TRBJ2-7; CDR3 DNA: TGCGCCAGCAGCCCACTGGACAGGGGGAGTCGTGAGCAGTACTTC; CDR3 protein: CASSPLDRGSREQYF
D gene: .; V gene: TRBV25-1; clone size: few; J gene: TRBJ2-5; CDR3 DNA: TGTGCCAGCAGCGATCCGAGGGGCGCCCAAGAGACCCAGTACTTC; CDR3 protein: CASSDPRGAQETQYF
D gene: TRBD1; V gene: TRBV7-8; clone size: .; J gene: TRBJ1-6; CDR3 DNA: TGTGCCAGCAGCGTCACAGGGGATAATTCACCCCCCCACTTT; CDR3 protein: CASSVTGDNSPPHF
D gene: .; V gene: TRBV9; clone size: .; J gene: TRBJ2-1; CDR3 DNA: TGTGCCAGCAGTGACGGTAAAGCCTACAATGAGCAGTTCTTC; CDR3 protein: CASSDGKAYNEQFF
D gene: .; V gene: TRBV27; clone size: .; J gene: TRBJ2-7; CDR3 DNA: TGTGCCAGCAGTTTAAACCCCGGGGGATACGAGCAGTACTTC; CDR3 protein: CASSLNPGGYEQYF
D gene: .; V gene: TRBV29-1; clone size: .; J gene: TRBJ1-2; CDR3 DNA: TGCAGCGCCGATTGGGGGCCAACGGATTCTAACTATGGCTACACCTTC; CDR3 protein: CSADWGPTDSNYGYTF
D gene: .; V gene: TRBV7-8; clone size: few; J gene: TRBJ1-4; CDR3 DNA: TGTGCCAGCAGCTTAAGACCCGCGAGTAATGAAAAACTGTTTTTT; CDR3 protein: CASSLRPASNEKLFF